Shown below are 14 T cell receptor beta chains from a single sample sequenced in a study of blood T cell repertoires in COVID-19. TCRdb's copy holds only in-frame clones and misses some; the assay was immunoSEQ multiplex PCR. Among more than 400,000 clones listed, 90% were seen once. Source material: PBMCs or T cells enriched from blood (not recorded which). The origin of the receptors is a man aged 18 to 29 who had recovered from COVID-19.

The chain is built from TRBV7-9 and TRBJ2-1, with TRBD2 matching 9 bases. Germline assignment: CDR1 SEHNR and CDR2 FQNEAQ (reference sequence). Germline trimming cut 1 base from V and 9 bases from J; bases unmatched to any gene: 7. The CDR3 covers 15 residues. CDR3 sequence: CASSLEGGGALEQFF. Here the CDR3 DNA reads TGTGCCAGCAGCTTAGAAGGCGGGGGGGCACTTGAGCAGTTCTTC.

The rearrangement joins TRBV3-1 (or the pseudogene TRBV3-2) to TRBJ1-3; D may be TRBD1 (6 bases). CDR1 LGHDT and CDR2 YNNKEL come from the germline V gene (reference sequence). V was trimmed by 8 bases and J by 0 bases, leaving 14 bases between them. The CDR3 is 15 amino acids. The CDR3 region has the DNA TGTGCCAGCTCAGTGGGGGGGCACTCTGGAAACACCATATATTTT. Its translation: CASSVGGHSGNTIYF.

This chain joins TRBV11-3 and TRBJ1-6; D is ambiguous. The CDR3 totals 13 residues. The V end lost 0 bases, the J end lost 7 bases, and 4 bases lay between the germline ends. Looked up from germline, CDR1 is SGHNT and CDR2 is YENEEA. CDR3 region: CASSLDQNSPLHF. The DNA of the CDR3 is TGTGCCAGCAGCTTAGATCAAAATTCACCCCTCCACTTT.

The chain carries TRBV7-2 and TRBJ2-5, with D possibly TRBD1 on 6 matching bases. Germline V gives CDR1 SGHTA, CDR2 FQGNSA. The CDR3 runs 13 residues. Trimming removed 3 bases from V and 3 bases from J, with 8 bases in between. In DNA, the CDR3 is TGTGCCAGCAGCTTTTACAGGGAAGAGACCCAGTACTTC. Translating it yields CASSFYREETQYF.

The chain couples TRBV11-2 to TRBJ2-3; 8 positions match TRBD2. The CDR3 loop spans 16 amino acids. Trimming at V came to 1 base and at J to 2 bases, leaving 5 bases not matched to a gene. Per the germline V gene, CDR1 is SGHAT and CDR2 is FQNNGV. The CDR3 spells CASSLGTSGITDTQYF. Here the CDR3 DNA reads TGTGCCAGCAGCTTAGGAACTAGCGGTATCACAGATACGCAGTATTTT.

This chain joins TRBV29-1 and TRBJ2-1; 10 nucleotides line up with TRBD2. Germline V gene sequence: CDR1 SQVTM, CDR2 ANQGSEA. There are 14 residues in the CDR3. The trim removed 4 bases at V and 3 bases at J, leaving 3 bases unmatched. The CDR3 loop is CSVVAGGHYNEQFF. The CDR3 DNA is TGCAGCGTTGTAGCGGGAGGCCACTACAATGAGCAGTTCTTC.

The gene calls are TRBV4-2 and TRBJ1-1, with D hard to call. This CDR3 has 13 amino acids. Germline-derived CDR1 and CDR2 are LGHNA and YNFKEQ. Deletions cut 8 bases from V and 0 bases from J, with 10 bases between. The CDR3 DNA sequence: TGTGCCAGCCGGGCGGGGATGAACACTGAAGCTTTCTTT. The encoded protein is CASRAGMNTEAFF.

The V gene is TRBV6-5, the J gene TRBJ2-5, with TRBD2 identical over 8 bases. The CDR3 extends over 13 amino acids. With V trimmed by 7 bases and J by 7 bases, 8 bases remained unmatched. CDR1 is MNHEY, CDR2 SVGAGI, per germline. DNA of the CDR3: TGTGCCAGCATCGGGCCGGGGGGGATGACCCAGTACTTC. Translated: CASIGPGGMTQYF.

The V gene is TRBV27, the J gene TRBJ1-5; D unclear. V was clipped by 7 bases and J by 11 bases, with 24 bases between them. Germline V gene data show CDR1 as MNHEY and CDR2 as SMNVEV (reference sequence). CDR3 size: 15 residues. CDR3 DNA sequence: TGTGCCAGCACCCACGGCAGGAGCGGCACCCTAGCCCAGCATTTT. This encodes CASTHGRSGTLAQHF.

This chain links TRBV28 with TRBJ1-5, with D possibly TRBD1 on 5 matching bases. This CDR3 is built from 15 residues. Germline-derived CDR1 and CDR2 are MDHEN and SYDVKM. Trimming removed 3 bases at V and 5 bases at J, with 14 bases between. CDR3: CASSFSGVGDQPQHF. The CDR3 region has the DNA TGTGCCAGCAGTTTCTCGGGGGTGGGGGATCAGCCCCAGCATTTT.

This clone was detected only once. CDR3 sequence reads: CASSQMDRGDGYTF. In DNA, the CDR3 is TGCGCCAGCAGCCAGATGGACAGGGGTGATGGCTACACCTTC. The chain joins TRBV4-1 to TRBJ1-2; 9 bases fit TRBD1. This CDR3 comprises 14 residues. Per germline, CDR1 MGHRA and CDR2 YSYEKL. V was clipped by 3 bases and J by 6 bases; unmatched bases: 5.

This clone was counted a few times. The chain recombines TRBV19 with TRBJ1-6; 10 bases agree with TRBD1. The CDR3 is 18 residues long. Trimming cost V 6 bases and J 4 bases; bases outside gene matches: 12. Germline lookup yields CDR1 LNHDA and CDR2 SQIVND (reference sequence). The CDR3 DNA reads TGTGCCAGTAGCCCCCTGACGGACAGGGGGATGTATAATTCACCCCTCCACTTT. This encodes CASSPLTDRGMYNSPLHF.

The CDR3 nucleotides are TGTGCCAGCTCACCAATCCCCGGGGGGCGTAACTACGAGCAGTACTTC. Protein: CASSPIPGGRNYEQYF. This sequence joins TRBV18 and TRBJ2-7; possibly TRBD2 for D (7 bases). The germline V gene has CDR1 KGHSH and CDR2 LQKENI. Trimming took off 2 bases at V and 3 bases at J, with 17 bases between the two ends. The CDR3 extends over 16 amino acids.

J is TRBJ1-3 and V is TRBV4-1, with TRBD1 identical over 8 bases. Germline-derived CDR1 and CDR2 are MGHRA and YSYEKL. The CDR3 is made up of 15 amino acids. The V and J ends lost 2 bases and 6 bases, in that order; junction bases with no gene match: 6. CDR3 bases: TGCGCCAGCAGCCAACCAGGGGGCTATGAAAACACCATATATTTT. Translated: CASSQPGGYENTIYF.